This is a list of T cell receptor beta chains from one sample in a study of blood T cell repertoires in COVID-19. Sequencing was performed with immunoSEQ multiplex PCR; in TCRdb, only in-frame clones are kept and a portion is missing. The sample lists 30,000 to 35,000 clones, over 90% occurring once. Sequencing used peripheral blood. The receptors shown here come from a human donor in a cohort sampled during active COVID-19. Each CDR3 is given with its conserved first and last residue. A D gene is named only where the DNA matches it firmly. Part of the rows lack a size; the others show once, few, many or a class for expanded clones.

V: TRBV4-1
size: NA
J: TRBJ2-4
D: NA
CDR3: CASSQVFAGGIQYF
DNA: TGCGCCAGCAGCCAAGTCTTCGCTGGCGGCATTCAGTACTTC

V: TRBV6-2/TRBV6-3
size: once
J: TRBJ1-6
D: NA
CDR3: CASSYSGRNNSPLHF
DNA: TGTGCCAGCAGTTACTCGGGGAGGAATAATTCACCCCTCCACTTT

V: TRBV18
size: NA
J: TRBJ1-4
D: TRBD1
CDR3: CASSQRQGRVEKLFF
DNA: TGTGCCAGCTCACAGCGACAGGGGCGGGTTGAAAAACTGTTTTTT

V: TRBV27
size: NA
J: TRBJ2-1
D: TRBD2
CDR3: CASSPIWGLAGNNEQFF
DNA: TGTGCCAGCAGCCCTATATGGGGACTAGCGGGAAACAATGAGCAGTTCTTC

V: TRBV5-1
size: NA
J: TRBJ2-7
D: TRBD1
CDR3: CASSLGGQGIYEQYF
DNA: TGCGCCAGCAGCTTGGGGGGACAGGGGATATACGAGCAGTACTTC

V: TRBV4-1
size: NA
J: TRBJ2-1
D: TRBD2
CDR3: CASSQGGIKGLGTSRHNEQFF
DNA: TGCGCCAGCAGCCAAGGAGGGATAAAAGGGCTTGGGACTAGCCGGCACAATGAGCAGTTCTTC

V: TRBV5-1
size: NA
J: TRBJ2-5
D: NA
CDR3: CASSLTRTQETQYF
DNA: TGCGCCAGCAGCTTGACAAGGACACAAGAGACCCAGTACTTC

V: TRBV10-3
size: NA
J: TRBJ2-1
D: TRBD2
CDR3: CAISEHRDRTSGNLNEQFF
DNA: TGTGCCATCAGTGAGCACCGGGATCGGACTAGCGGGAACTTAAATGAGCAGTTCTTC

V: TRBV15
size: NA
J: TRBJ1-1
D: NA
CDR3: CATSRDGYGTEAFF
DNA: TGTGCCACCAGCAGAGATGGATACGGGACTGAAGCTTTCTTT

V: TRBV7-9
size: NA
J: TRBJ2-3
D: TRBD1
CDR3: CASIRERGQTGDTQYF
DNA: TGTGCCAGCATCCGAGAGAGGGGACAGACCGGAGATACGCAGTATTTT

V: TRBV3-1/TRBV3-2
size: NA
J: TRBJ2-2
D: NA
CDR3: CASSPGSNTGELFF
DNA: TGTGCCAGCAGCCCGGGATCGAACACCGGGGAGCTGTTTTTT

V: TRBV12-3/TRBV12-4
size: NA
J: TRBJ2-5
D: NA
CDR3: CASSPSEETQYF
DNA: TGTGCCAGCAGTCCTAGCGAGGAGACCCAGTACTTC

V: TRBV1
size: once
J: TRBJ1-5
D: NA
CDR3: CTSSPRQGGLSNQPQHF
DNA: TGCACCAGCAGCCCCCGACAGGGGGGTCTAAGCAATCAGCCCCAGCATTTT

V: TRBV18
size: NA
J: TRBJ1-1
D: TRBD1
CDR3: CASSPRQGSTEAFF
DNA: TGTGCCAGCTCACCCCGACAGGGCTCCACTGAAGCTTTCTTT

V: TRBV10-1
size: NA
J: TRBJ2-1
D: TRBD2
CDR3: CASSELAEYNEQFF
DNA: TGCGCCAGCAGTGAACTAGCGGAATACAATGAGCAGTTCTTC

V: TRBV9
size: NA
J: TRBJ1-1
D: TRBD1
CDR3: CASSVVVRDRGWNTEAFF
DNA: TGTGCCAGCAGCGTAGTGGTCCGGGACAGGGGGTGGAACACTGAAGCTTTCTTT

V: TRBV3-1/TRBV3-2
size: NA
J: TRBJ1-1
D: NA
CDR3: CASSQDHGNTEAFF
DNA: TGTGCCAGCAGCCAAGATCACGGGAACACTGAAGCTTTCTTT

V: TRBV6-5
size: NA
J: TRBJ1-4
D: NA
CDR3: CASTPGGASYEKLFF
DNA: TGTGCCAGCACCCCCGGGGGGGCTTCCTATGAAAAACTGTTTTTT

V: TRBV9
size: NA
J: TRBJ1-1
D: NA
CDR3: CASTRTENTEAFF
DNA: TGTGCCAGCACCAGGACAGAGAACACTGAAGCTTTCTTT

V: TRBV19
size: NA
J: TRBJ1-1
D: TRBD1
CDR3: CASSFIDRVGAEAFF
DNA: TGTGCCAGTAGTTTCATCGACAGGGTAGGGGCTGAAGCTTTCTTT

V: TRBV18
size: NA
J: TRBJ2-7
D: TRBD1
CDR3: CASSPPMGEGTGISYEQYF
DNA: TGTGCCAGCTCACCACCGATGGGGGAAGGGACAGGGATCTCCTACGAGCAGTACTTC

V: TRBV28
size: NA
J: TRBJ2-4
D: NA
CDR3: CASSLLAKNIQYF
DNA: TGTGCCAGCAGTTTACTAGCCAAAAACATTCAGTACTTC

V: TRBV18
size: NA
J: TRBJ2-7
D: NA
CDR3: CASSPASLEYEQYF
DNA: TGTGCCAGCTCACCGGCCTCGCTAGAATACGAGCAGTACTTC

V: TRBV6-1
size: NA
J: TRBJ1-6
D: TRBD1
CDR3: CASSEVGQVVYNSPLHF
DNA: TGTGCCAGCAGTGAAGTGGGACAGGTTGTTTATAATTCACCCCTCCACTTT

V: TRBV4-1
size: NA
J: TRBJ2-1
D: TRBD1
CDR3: CASSRVQGSYNEQFF
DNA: TGCGCCAGCAGCCGAGTACAGGGGTCCTACAATGAGCAGTTCTTC

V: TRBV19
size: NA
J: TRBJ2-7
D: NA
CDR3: CASTPESDSVSEQYF
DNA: TGTGCCAGTACTCCGGAATCGGACAGCGTCTCCGAGCAGTACTTC

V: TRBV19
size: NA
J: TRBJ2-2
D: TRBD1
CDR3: CASMVETGGTGELFF
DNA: TGTGCCAGTATGGTAGAGACAGGGGGCACCGGGGAGCTGTTTTTT

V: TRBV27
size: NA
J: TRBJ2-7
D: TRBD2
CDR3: CASTPSGLAGIGSEQYF
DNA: TGTGCCAGCACCCCCTCAGGACTAGCGGGGATCGGGAGTGAGCAGTACTTC

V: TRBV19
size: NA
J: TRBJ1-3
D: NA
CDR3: CASLGGSGNTIYF
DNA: TGTGCCAGCTTGGGGGGATCTGGAAACACCATATATTTT

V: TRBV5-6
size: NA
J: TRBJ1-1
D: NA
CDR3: CASSLPGFMNTEAFF
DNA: TGTGCCAGCAGCTTGCCAGGTTTTATGAACACTGAAGCTTTCTTT

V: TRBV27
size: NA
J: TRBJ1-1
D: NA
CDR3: CASIRGYEAFF
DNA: TGTGCCAGCATAAGAGGGTATGAAGCTTTCTTT